The 20 T cell receptor beta chains below come from one sample, sequenced in a study of T cell changes during pregnancy in multiple sclerosis (dated by TCRdb to between 2019 and 2020). The library came from the immunoSEQ multiplex PCR assay. TCRdb provides this immuneACCESS table in a form limited to in-frame rearrangements. Some clones are lacking; in checked studies, under half of them reflect an unresolved V gene, and why the rest are absent is not known. The sample table holds under 80,000 clones, of which around 94% were seen once. Of the sample, approximately 0.63% falls within the top ten clones. Sequences were derived from peripheral blood, sampled in the third trimester of pregnancy. These TCRs come from a female donor with multiple sclerosis, enrolled in a pregnancy study.

The chain recombines TRBV9 with TRBJ1-3, with TRBD1 matching over 10 bases. CDR1 and CDR2 from the germline V gene are SGDLS and YYNGEE. The CDR3 consists of 18 residues. V shed 0 bases and J 3 bases; nucleotides not matched to a gene: 9. The CDR3 nucleotides are TGTGCCAGCAGCGTAGATCCCCGACAGGGGGCAGGTGGAAACACCATATATTTT. It specifies CASSVDPRQGAGGNTIYF.

The chain combines TRBV29-1 with TRBJ2-5; D might be TRBD1 (7 bases). The CDR3 totals 15 residues. The V gene lost 2 bases and the J gene lost 5 bases, with 18 bases spanning the gap. Germline CDR1 SQVTM, CDR2 ANQGSEA. CDR3: CSVEKGGTVVETQYF. The CDR3 DNA reads as TGCAGCGTTGAAAAGGGCGGGACAGTCGTGGAGACCCAGTACTTC.

The chain recombines TRBV7-9 with TRBJ2-1, with TRBD1 as a possible D gene (6 bases). This CDR3 spans 15 amino acids. The germline V gene encodes CDR1 SEHNR and CDR2 FQNEAQ (reference sequence). Trimming took off 5 bases at V and 7 bases at J, with 18 bases between the two ends. The CDR3 DNA reads as TGTGCCAGCAGCCCGAGCAGGGGTGGATGGAATGAGCAGTTCTTC. As protein: CASSPSRGGWNEQFF.

V gene TRBV6-5 combines with J gene TRBJ1-6, with D maybe TRBD1 (5 bases). The germline gives CDR1 MNHEY, CDR2 SVGAGI. V lost 0 bases, J lost 8 bases, and 11 bases lay in between. The CDR3 spans 15 residues. Here the CDR3 DNA reads TGTGCCAGCAGTTACTCGGCGGGGGTGGATTCACCCCTCCACTTT. It is translated as CASSYSAGVDSPLHF.

The chain uses TRBV10-3 and TRBJ1-5; weak D call: TRBD1 (5 bases). Germline-derived CDR1 and CDR2 are ENHRY and SYGVKD. The CDR3 loop spans 14 amino acids. V was trimmed by 4 bases and J by 4 bases, leaving 11 bases between them. CDR3: CAISGVGGNQPQHF. The CDR3 DNA follows: TGTGCCATCAGTGGGGTGGGGGGTAATCAGCCCCAGCATTTT.

This sequence joins TRBV25-1 and TRBJ1-4; D unresolved. Germline lookup yields CDR1 MGHDK and CDR2 SYGVNS. There are 12 residues in the CDR3. Trimming took 7 bases from V and 10 from J, leaving 13 bases between them. The CDR3 region has the DNA TGTGCCAGCAAAGGGCCCGCGGGAAAACTGTTTTTT. It codes for CASKGPAGKLFF.

The chain employs TRBV7-9 and TRBJ2-7; D is uncertain. The CDR3 length is 12 residues. Looked up from germline, CDR1 is SEHNR and CDR2 is FQNEAQ (reference sequence). Trimming cost V 4 bases and J 3 bases, with 7 bases left between them. This chain's CDR3 is CASSSYYYEQYF. CDR3 bases: TGTGCCAGCAGCTCCTACTACTACGAGCAGTACTTC.

In this sample, this clone turned up a few times. The chain combines TRBV30 with TRBJ1-1, with a weak D call TRBD1 (6 bases). Per germline, CDR1 GTSNPN and CDR2 SVGIG (reference sequence). The CDR3 loop spans 15 amino acids. V was clipped by 2 bases and J by 8 bases, with 21 bases between them. CDR3 in DNA: TGTGCCTGGAGTAGCGTGATTGGGTTACAGGGCGAAGCTTTCTTT. Translating gives CAWSSVIGLQGEAFF.

The rearrangement uses TRBV27 and TRBJ1-1; unclear D gene. Trimming pared 6 bases from V and 3 bases from J, leaving 14 bases between. Germline V lookup: CDR1 MNHEY, CDR2 SMNVEV (reference sequence). The CDR3 sequence is 14 residues long. The CDR3 reads CASRPPQADTEAFF. The CDR3 coding sequence is TGTGCCAGCAGGCCGCCCCAGGCTGACACTGAAGCTTTCTTT.

The chain links TRBV9 to TRBJ1-2; 9 bases align to TRBD1. This CDR3 has 12 amino acids. The ends lost 6 bases at V and 7 bases at J; junction bases unmatched: 4. Germline V gene sequence: CDR1 SGDLS, CDR2 YYNGEE. CDR3 nucleotide sequence: TGTGCCAGCAAACAGGGGGCGACTGGCTACACCTTC. It codes for CASKQGATGYTF.

V is TRBV11-1 and J is TRBJ2-4; D might be TRBD1 (5 bases). This CDR3 is 14 amino acids long. From germline, CDR1 is SGHAT and CDR2 FQDESV (reference sequence). Trimming shortened V by 4 bases and J by 6 bases, and 13 bases separated the two germline ends. The DNA for the CDR3 is TGTGCCAGCAGCTCCTTGTCCACAGGAAACATTCAGTACTTC. Translation gives CASSSLSTGNIQYF.

The chain recombines TRBV29-1 with TRBJ1-1; D ambiguous. The germline V and J ends were trimmed by 6 bases and 4 bases, with 15 bases remaining between them. Germline CDR1 is SQVTM and CDR2 is ANQGSEA. CDR3 length equals 13 residues. The CDR3 DNA reads TGCAGCGTCCCCCCGGGAGTGGGCACTGAAGCTTTCTTT. This sequence encodes CSVPPGVGTEAFF.

This clone was seen only once. J is TRBJ2-2 and V is TRBV4-3; 8 nucleotides agree with TRBD2. Germline lookup yields CDR1 LGHNA and CDR2 YSLEER. Trimming cost V 2 bases and J 4 bases; bases outside gene matches: 9. The CDR3 has 17 amino acids. The CDR3 nucleotides read TGCGCCAGCAGCCAAAAAGGTACTAGCGGCATCACCGGGGAGCTGTTTTTT. Encoded protein: CASSQKGTSGITGELFF.

The chain is built from TRBV9 and TRBJ1-1, with D perhaps TRBD1 (5 bases). The CDR3 runs to 14 residues. The V gene lost 0 bases and the J gene lost 4 bases, with 10 bases spanning the gap. Germline V lookup: CDR1 SGDLS, CDR2 YYNGEE. The CDR3 protein is CASSVVIGGTEAFF. CDR3 in DNA: TGTGCCAGCAGCGTAGTAATCGGGGGCACTGAAGCTTTCTTT.

This chain's CDR3 is CASTPRAVQETQYF. The CDR3 nucleotides read TGTGCCAGCACCCCCCGAGCGGTTCAAGAGACCCAGTACTTC. V usage is TRBV6-5 and J usage is TRBJ2-5, with D perhaps TRBD2 (5 bases). Per the germline V gene, CDR1 is MNHEY and CDR2 is SVGAGI. The V gene lost 7 bases and the J gene lost 2 bases, with 14 bases spanning the gap. The CDR3 runs 14 residues.

The rearrangement links TRBV27 to TRBJ2-7; D is unclear. This CDR3 region has 13 residues. Deletions cut 3 bases from V and 2 bases from J, with 8 bases between. The germline CDR1 and CDR2 sequences are MNHEY and SMNVEV (reference sequence). The CDR3 reads CASSFSYPYEQYF. CDR3 sequence (DNA): TGTGCCAGCAGTTTCAGTTACCCCTACGAGCAGTACTTC.

The CDR3 DNA reads TGTGCCAACGAGACCTACAGGGGAGAAGAGACCCAGTACTTC. Residues: CANETYRGEETQYF. The chain has TRBV6-7 and TRBJ2-5; 7 nucleotides match TRBD1. TRBV6-7 is marked as an open reading frame, function uncertain. Trimming removed 10 bases from V and 3 bases from J; junction bases left unmatched: 11. The CDR3 is made up of 14 amino acids.

The chain combines TRBV19 with TRBJ1-1, with 10 positions matching TRBD1. Germline V CDR1 and CDR2: LNHDA, SQIVND (reference sequence). The V segment lost 4 bases and the J segment 1 base; nucleotides outside the gene matches: 12. This CDR3 comprises 18 residues. CDR3 nucleotides: TGTGCCAGTAGTACCGAGGGACAGGGGAAGGGGAGGAACACTGAAGCTTTCTTT. This translates into CASSTEGQGKGRNTEAFF.

The rearrangement links TRBV15 to TRBJ1-2; 8 positions agree with TRBD1. The V segment lost 3 bases and the J segment 3 bases; nucleotides outside the gene matches: 3. CDR1 is LNHNV, CDR2 YYDKDF, per germline (reference sequence). CDR3 length: 14 amino acids. The CDR3 DNA follows: TGTGCCACCAGCAGCGGACAGGGAGACTATGGCTACACCTTC. Translated, it gives CATSSGQGDYGYTF.

This clone was observed a single time. The gene calls are TRBV9 and TRBJ1-3; perhaps TRBD1 as D (6 bases). The CDR3 has 15 amino acids. Deletions cut 3 bases from V and 0 bases from J, with 10 bases between. Germline-derived CDR1 and CDR2 are SGDLS and YYNGEE. The CDR3 is CASSATGFSGNTIYF. DNA for the CDR3: TGTGCCAGCAGCGCAACAGGGTTCTCTGGAAACACCATATATTTT.